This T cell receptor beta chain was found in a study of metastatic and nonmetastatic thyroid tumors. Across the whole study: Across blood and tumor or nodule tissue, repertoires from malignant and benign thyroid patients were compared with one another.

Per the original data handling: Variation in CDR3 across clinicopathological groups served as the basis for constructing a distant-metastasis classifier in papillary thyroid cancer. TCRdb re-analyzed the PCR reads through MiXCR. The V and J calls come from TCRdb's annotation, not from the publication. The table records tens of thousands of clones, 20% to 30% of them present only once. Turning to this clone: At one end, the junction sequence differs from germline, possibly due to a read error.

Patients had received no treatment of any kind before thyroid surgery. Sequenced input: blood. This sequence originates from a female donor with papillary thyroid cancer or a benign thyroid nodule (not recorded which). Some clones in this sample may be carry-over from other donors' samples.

This CDR3 reads CANSYSRQETQYF. CDR3 sequence (DNA): TGTGCCAACAGCTACTCCCGCCAAGAGACCCAGTACTTC. The chain joins TRBV7-9 to TRBJ2-5; D is ambiguous. The germline V gene has CDR1 SEHNR and CDR2 FQNEAQ (reference sequence). The CDR3 contains 13 residues. Using reference TRBV7-9 and TRBJ2-5 for the parts outside the CDR3, the full variable domain is DTGVSQNPRHKITKRGQNVTFRCDPISEHNRLYWYRQTLGQGPEFLTYFQNEAQLEKSRLLSDRFSAERPKGSFSTLEIQRTEQGDSAMYLCANSYSRQETQYFGPGTRLLVL.